The 15 T cell receptor beta chains below were found in one sample sequenced in a study of Tregs in tolerant kidney transplant recipients. Sequencing used immunoSEQ multiplex PCR; TCRdb keeps in-frame clones, though not all of them. This table holds roughly 46,000 clones, about 90% found once. The specimen was Tregs from blood. These receptors all stem from a human donor in good health.

The rearrangement joins TRBV27 to TRBJ1-2, with 7 positions matching TRBD1. The CDR3 sequence is 14 residues long. Trimming removed 7 bases from V and 5 bases from J; junction bases left unmatched: 10. In germline, CDR1 is MNHEY, CDR2 SMNVEV (reference sequence). The CDR3 loop is CASTLGGGFYGYTF. The CDR3 DNA sequence: TGTGCCAGCACCTTAGGAGGGGGCTTTTATGGCTACACCTTC.

This chain joins TRBV9 and TRBJ2-7; 10 bases align to TRBD1. This CDR3 spans 14 amino acids. V was clipped by 4 bases and J by 6 bases; unmatched bases: 7. Germline V gene lookup returns CDR1 SGDLS and CDR2 YYNGEE. The CDR3 protein is CASSIGQGVPEQYF. The CDR3, as DNA: TGTGCCAGCAGCATCGGACAGGGGGTCCCCGAGCAGTACTTC.

V gene TRBV29-1 combines with J gene TRBJ1-5, with a possible D match to TRBD1 (5 bases). V lost 7 bases and J lost 4, with 14 bases in between. Germline lookup yields CDR1 SQVTM and CDR2 ANQGSEA. The CDR3 extends over 13 amino acids. CDR3 protein: CSAAGGLNQPQHF. CDR3 DNA: TGCAGCGCGGCGGGGGGTTTAAATCAGCCCCAGCATTTT.

The rearrangement uses TRBV5-1 and TRBJ1-6; 8 positions agree with TRBD1. CDR3 length: 16 amino acids. Germline V gene sequence: CDR1 SGHRS, CDR2 YFSETQ. After removal of 0 bases from V and 8 bases from J, the junction contained 7 bases not matched to a gene. The CDR3 sequence is CASSLGGTGYYSPLHF. The CDR3 nucleotides read TGCGCCAGCAGCTTGGGGGGGACAGGTTACTATTCACCCCTCCACTTT.

This rearrangement joins TRBV7-9 to TRBJ1-4, with no clear D. The ends were cut back, 5 bases at V and 5 bases at J, with 15 bases in the middle. CDR1 SEHNR and CDR2 FQNEAQ come from the germline V gene (reference sequence). The CDR3 is 15 amino acids. The DNA of the CDR3 is TGTGCCAGCAGCCGTTGGGCGTCGGGGAATGAAAAACTGTTTTTT. Encoded protein: CASSRWASGNEKLFF.

The chain couples TRBV13 to TRBJ2-3; D call uncertain. The CDR3 is 13 amino acids. Germline-derived CDR1 and CDR2 are PRHDT and FYEKMQ (reference sequence). Trimming stripped 3 bases from V and 4 bases from J, with 8 bases between. The CDR3 DNA is TGTGCCAGCAGCTTCCTGTTCTCAGATACGCAGTATTTT. Translated: CASSFLFSDTQYF.

With respect to this clone: The sample contains more than one DNA sequence encoding this CDR3. The chain uses TRBV18 and TRBJ2-1, with D possibly TRBD2 on 5 matching bases. This CDR3 comprises 14 residues. V was trimmed by 6 bases and J by 6 bases, leaving 15 bases between them. Germline-derived CDR1 and CDR2 are KGHSH and LQKENI. CDR3 sequence (DNA): TGTGCCAGCTCCCTTAATGGCGGACTCAATGAGCAGTTCTTC. As protein: CASSLNGGLNEQFF.

This clone was seen just once. This chain links TRBV30 with TRBJ1-2; no clear D gene. Trimming took off 2 bases at V and 7 bases at J, with 11 bases between the two ends. The CDR3 runs 12 residues. CDR1 and CDR2 (germline): GTSNPN, SVGIG (reference sequence). This CDR3 reads CAWSYGRIGYTF. CDR3 nucleotides: TGTGCCTGGAGTTATGGCCGTATTGGCTACACCTTC. Variable domain in full (rest from reference TRBV30 and TRBJ1-2): SQTIHQWPATLVQPVGSPLSLECTVEGTSNPNLYWYRQAAGRGLQLLFYSVGIGQISSEVPQNLSASRPQDRQFILSSKKLLLSDSGFYLCAWSYGRIGYTFGSGTRLTVV.

The count of this clone is one. The V call is TRBV7-6, the J call TRBJ2-2; D uncertain. This CDR3 has 17 amino acids. V was cut by 5 bases and J by 6 bases, with 22 bases left in between. Per the germline V gene, CDR1 is SGHVS and CDR2 is FNYEAQ. The CDR3 sequence: CASSPTWGSPTAGELFF. The DNA for the CDR3 is TGTGCCAGCAGCCCTACATGGGGTTCCCCCACCGCCGGGGAGCTGTTTTTT.

The rearrangement links TRBV5-1 to TRBJ1-2; 9 bases agree with TRBD1. Germline CDR1 reads SGHRS; CDR2 reads YFSETQ. J gave up 8 bases and V 3 bases, and 5 bases lay outside the gene matches. This CDR3 is 13 amino acids long. CDR3 nucleotides: TGCGCCAGCAGCTGGGCGGACAGGGGCGGCTACACCTTC. It codes for CASSWADRGGYTF.

The chain combines TRBV2 with TRBJ1-1; D might be TRBD1 (6 bases). The CDR3 is 14 residues long. Germline lookup yields CDR1 SNHLY and CDR2 FYNNEI. The ends were cut back, 6 bases at V and 1 base at J, with 12 bases in the middle. Here the CDR3 DNA reads TGTGCCAGCAGGGGGACAAGGCGGAACACTGAAGCTTTCTTT. The encoded protein is CASRGTRRNTEAFF.

The chain is built from TRBV7-9 and TRBJ1-5, with 7 positions matching TRBD1. The CDR3 is made up of 14 amino acids. Germline V lookup: CDR1 SEHNR, CDR2 FQNEAQ (reference sequence). The ends lost 3 bases at V and 6 bases at J; junction bases unmatched: 5. CDR3 residues: CASSFSGGSQPQHF. CDR3 in DNA: TGTGCCAGCAGCTTTTCAGGGGGTTCTCAGCCCCAGCATTTT.

This clone was seen a few times. The genes are TRBV6-5 and TRBJ1-2, with 11 nucleotides matching TRBD1. The germline V gene encodes CDR1 MNHEY and CDR2 SVGAGI. V was clipped by 5 bases and J by 7 bases; unmatched bases: 6. This CDR3 has 14 residues. CDR3 sequence: CASSTRTGGLGYTF. CDR3 DNA: TGTGCCAGCAGTACCCGGACAGGGGGCCTTGGCTACACCTTC.

The rearrangement joins TRBV5-4 to TRBJ2-3; D may be TRBD1 (6 bases). The CDR3 spans 15 residues. V dropped 0 bases and J dropped 2 bases, with 10 bases sitting between them. Germline CDR1 SGHNT, CDR2 YYREEE (reference sequence). The CDR3 coding sequence is TGTGCCAGCAGCTTGGTCGACAGGATCACAGATACGCAGTATTTT. As protein: CASSLVDRITDTQYF.

The rearrangement links TRBV5-1 to TRBJ1-2; D unclear. This CDR3 spans 13 amino acids. Trimming took 0 bases from V and 0 from J, leaving 3 bases between them. Germline CDR1 is SGHRS and CDR2 is YFSETQ. Here the CDR3 reads CASSLETNYGYTF. As DNA, the CDR3 is TGCGCCAGCAGCTTGGAGACTAACTATGGCTACACCTTC.